This T cell receptor (beta chain) was found in a study of blood T cell repertoires in COVID-19. In the original processing: Reference gene primers were amplified, and this amplification served to estimate nucleated cell counts. The table came from immunoSEQ multiplex PCR; TCRdb's copy has only in-frame clones and leaves some out. Clone size and the V and J calls come from that table; the DNA yielded D and trimming. The sample holds tens of thousands of clones; around 91% are singletons and the top ten take roughly 8.1%. The CDR3 runs to 17 residues. Trimming left V 0 bases short and J 0 bases short, with 9 bases between. The germline CDR1 and CDR2 sequences are SGHAT and FQNNGV. This clone came up a few times.

Specimen: peripheral blood. This chain links TRBV11-2 with TRBJ2-6; D possibly corresponds to TRBD2 (5 bases). The sequence was obtained from a human donor in a cohort sampled during active COVID-19. This CDR3 is CASSLDEGFSGANVLTF. In nucleotides, the CDR3 is TGTGCCAGCAGCTTAGACGAGGGTTTCTCTGGGGCCAACGTCCTGACTTTC. The full variable domain, in which reference TRBV11-2 and TRBJ2-6 provide the parts outside the CDR3, is EAGVAQSPRYKIIEKRQSVAFWCNPISGHATLYWYQQILGQGPKLLIQFQNNGVVDDSQLPKDRFSAERLKGVDSTLKIQPAKLEDSAVYLCASSLDEGFSGANVLTFGAGSRLTVL.